In its sample, the clone carrying this TCR beta chain was seen once. The sample originates from a study of blood T cell repertoires in COVID-19. This CDR3 has 15 residues. CDR1 and CDR2 from the germline V gene are MNHEY and SMNVEV (reference sequence). Trimming took off 2 bases at V and 3 bases at J, with 14 bases between the two ends. The data were produced by immunoSEQ multiplex PCR, yet TCRdb's version contains in-frame clones alone and is incomplete. The sample records 200,000 to 250,000 clones, 92% being singletons. The source of this sequence is a young man with acute or convalescent COVID-19. The chain uses TRBV27 and TRBJ2-7; TRBD1 might be the D (6 bases). The sample was peripheral blood. The CDR3 sequence: CASSLIGTNFYEQYF. CDR3 sequence (DNA): TGTGCCAGCAGTTTAATCGGGACAAACTTCTACGAGCAGTACTTC.